The rows below give T cell receptor beta chains drawn from one sample of a study of neoadjuvant nivolumab and ipilimumab in lung cancer. Profiled with immunoSEQ multiplex PCR; TCRdb holds only in-frame clones, not every one. The sample yields roughly 20,000 clones, around 79% seen once. The sequenced sample was tumor tissue, obtained after neoadjuvant nivolumab, alone or with ipilimumab, at or shortly before surgery. Receptors were obtained from an adult with non-small cell lung cancer. CDR3s include the opening cysteine and the closing phenylalanine or tryptophan. The D gene is left open where the match is weak. Some rows mark clone size as missing; the rest say once, few, many or name a class of expanded clone.

J,size,D,V,DNA,CDR3
TRBJ1-2,-,-,TRBV6-6,TGTGCCAGCAGTTACTCAGGACAGCCAGACTATGGCTACACCTTC,CASSYSGQPDYGYTF
TRBJ1-2,-,TRBD1,TRBV18,TGTGCCAGCTCCCCAGGGACAGTTCTGGGCTACACCTTC,CASSPGTVLGYTF
TRBJ2-6,-,TRBD1,TRBV7-2,TGTGCCAGCAGCTTAGAACAGGGGTCGGTCTCTGGGGCCAACGTCCTGACTTTC,CASSLEQGSVSGANVLTF
TRBJ2-3,-,-,TRBV7-9,TGTGCCAGCAGCTCATCGGGATTCACAGATACGCAGTATTTT,CASSSSGFTDTQYF
TRBJ1-1,-,TRBD1,TRBV6-5,TGTGCCAGCAGGGGACAGATGAACACTGAAGCTTTCTTT,CASRGQMNTEAFF
TRBJ2-3,-,-,TRBV18,TGTGCCAGCTCACCAATCAGGTCCGGGGATACGCAGTATTTT,CASSPIRSGDTQYF
TRBJ2-1,-,-,TRBV6-1,TGTGCCAGCAGTGAACGAGGGTATGAGCAGTTCTTC,CASSERGYEQFF
TRBJ1-2,few,-,TRBV20-1,TGCAGTGCTACCGACACCTATGGCTACACCTTC,CSATDTYGYTF
TRBJ1-4,-,TRBD1,TRBV5-1,TGCGCCAGCAGCTTCTCCGGCAGGGGGGTCACTAATGAAAAACTGTTTTTT,CASSFSGRGVTNEKLFF
TRBJ2-7,medium-sized,-,TRBV29-1,TGCAGCGTTGGTTCCACCTACGAGCAGTACTTC,CSVGSTYEQYF
TRBJ2-6,-,-,TRBV7-9,TGTGCCAGCAGCTTAGGAAGGGCAGGGCCTGGGGCCAACGTCCTGACTTTC,CASSLGRAGPGANVLTF
TRBJ2-5,-,-,TRBV6-1,TGTGCCAGCAGGATTGACAGATTACAAGAGACCCAGTACTTC,CASRIDRLQETQYF
TRBJ1-1,few,-,TRBV4-3,TGCGCCAGCAGCCAAGATTGGATCCAGGGTGAAATCACTGAAGCTTTCTTT,CASSQDWIQGEITEAFF
TRBJ2-7,-,-,TRBV28,TGTGCCAGCAGTTCCGTCTTCGGGACACGCTACGAGCAGTACTTC,CASSSVFGTRYEQYF
TRBJ2-7,-,-,TRBV5-4,TGTGCCAGCAGCTTAGGGGGATCCTGGGACGAGCAGTACTTC,CASSLGGSWDEQYF
TRBJ1-5,-,-,TRBV7-9,TGTGCCAGCAGCTTAGGGGCAGGGGTGAGCCAGCCCCAGCATTTT,CASSLGAGVSQPQHF
TRBJ2-3,-,-,TRBV4-1,TGCGCCAGCAGTCTTACATGGGATACGCAGTATTTT,CASSLTWDTQYF
TRBJ1-2,-,TRBD1,TRBV5-1,TGCGCCAGCAGCTTCCGAGGGACAGGGGGCGGTAGATATGGCTACACCTTC,CASSFRGTGGGRYGYTF
TRBJ2-7,-,TRBD2,TRBV7-2,TGTGCCAGCAGCTTAGCCCTTAGCGGGGGGCGGAGCTCCTACGAGCAGTACTTC,CASSLALSGGRSSYEQYF
TRBJ1-2,medium-sized,-,TRBV7-2,TGTGCCAGCAGCTTACGGGGGCTCTATGGCTACACCTTC,CASSLRGLYGYTF
TRBJ1-4,-,TRBD1,TRBV5-1,TGCGCCAGCAGCTTGTTGACAGGGCGGAATGAAAAACTGTTTTTT,CASSLLTGRNEKLFF
TRBJ2-7,-,TRBD2,TRBV7-8,TGTGCCAGCAGCTTCGGCAGGGAGGGAGAGCAGTACTTC,CASSFGREGEQYF
TRBJ1-5,-,-,TRBV18,TGTGCCAGCTCACCCAGTTCAGGCAGCAATCAGCCCCAGCATTTT,CASSPSSGSNQPQHF
TRBJ2-3,few,TRBD1,TRBV27,TGTGCCAGCAGCCGACAGGGGGCCCTGTACACGCAGTATTTT,CASSRQGALYTQYF
TRBJ2-2,-,-,TRBV5-1,TGCGCCAGCAGCTTGGAAGTGACCGGGGAGCTGTTTTTT,CASSLEVTGELFF
TRBJ2-5,-,-,TRBV29-1,TGCAGCGTGGAGGGTTTTCAAGAGACCCAGTACTTC,CSVEGFQETQYF
TRBJ2-3,-,-,TRBV4-3,TGCGCCAGCAGCCACGATGGTAGTAAACCGCAGTATTTT,CASSHDGSKPQYF
TRBJ1-1,-,TRBD1,TRBV30,TGTGCCTGGAGTGTTGGGACAGGGGTGAACACTGAAGCTTTCTTT,CAWSVGTGVNTEAFF
TRBJ1-5,-,-,TRBV18,TGTGCCAGCTCACCAAAGGGGGACCAGCCCCAGCATTTT,CASSPKGDQPQHF
TRBJ2-3,-,-,TRBV9,TGTGCCAGCAGCGTAGGAGGTGGGGTAGCTGGGGATACGCAGTATTTT,CASSVGGGVAGDTQYF
TRBJ1-3,-,-,TRBV5-6,TGTGCCAGCAGCAGGACAGCAAACACCATATATTTT,CASSRTANTIYF
TRBJ1-5,-,-,TRBV2,TGTGCCAGCAGCGGCAAGGGGGGAGGTGGCAATCAGCCCCAGCATTTT,CASSGKGGGGNQPQHF
TRBJ1-6,-,TRBD1,TRBV30,TGTGCCTGGAGTGGAGGCAAGACAGGGGTAAAAGGGTCACCCCTCCACTTT,CAWSGGKTGVKGSPLHF
TRBJ2-5,-,-,TRBV5-4,TGTGCCAGCAGCCTTCCGAACAGTAAAGAGACCCAGTACTTC,CASSLPNSKETQYF
TRBJ1-2,-,-,TRBV6-5,TGTGCCAGCAAAAAACAGGGCGACTATGGCTACACCTTC,CASKKQGDYGYTF
TRBJ1-2,-,-,TRBV19,TGTGCCAGTAGGGCCCCCGGGATCGGTAACTATGGCTACACCTTC,CASRAPGIGNYGYTF
TRBJ2-3,-,TRBD2,TRBV30,TGTGCCTGGATACTTCTAGCGGGGGTCACAGATACGCAGTATTTT,CAWILLAGVTDTQYF
TRBJ2-7,-,TRBD1,TRBV29-1,TGCAGCGGGATCCGGGACAGGTCGGGGGAGCAGTACTTC,CSGIRDRSGEQYF
TRBJ1-2,-,TRBD1,TRBV6-1,TGTGCCAGCAGTGCCAGACAGGGGGCGATTGGCTACACCTTC,CASSARQGAIGYTF
TRBJ2-3,-,-,TRBV25-1,TGTGCCAGCAGTGAACCAGCGGGAGATACGCAGTATTTT,CASSEPAGDTQYF
TRBJ1-4,-,TRBD1,TRBV29-1,TGCAGCGTTGTGGTCAGGGGGTCGGAACTGTTTTTT,CSVVVRGSELFF
TRBJ2-7,-,TRBD1,TRBV4-2,TGTGCCAGCAGCCAGTCCTTAGGGACAGGGGGTCTCTACGAGCAGTACTTC,CASSQSLGTGGLYEQYF
TRBJ1-2,-,-,TRBV7-2,TGTGCCAGCAGCTTAACGGGGCCCTATAGCTACACCTTC,CASSLTGPYSYTF
TRBJ1-1,-,-,TRBV6-6,TGTGCCAGCAGTTCCCGACTGGACACTGAAGCTTTCTTT,CASSSRLDTEAFF